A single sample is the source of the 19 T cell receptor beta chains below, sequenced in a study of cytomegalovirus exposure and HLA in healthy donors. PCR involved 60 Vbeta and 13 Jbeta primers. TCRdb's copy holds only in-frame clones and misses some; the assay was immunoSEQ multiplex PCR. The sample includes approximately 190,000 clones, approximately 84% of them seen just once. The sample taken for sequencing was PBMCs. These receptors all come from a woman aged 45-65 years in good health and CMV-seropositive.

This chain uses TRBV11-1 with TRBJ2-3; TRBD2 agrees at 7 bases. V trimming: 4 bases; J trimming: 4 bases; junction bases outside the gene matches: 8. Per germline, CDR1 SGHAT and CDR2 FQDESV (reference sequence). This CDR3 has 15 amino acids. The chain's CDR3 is CASSSDGGNSDTQYF. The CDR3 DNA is TGTGCCAGCAGCTCAGACGGGGGGAACTCAGATACGCAGTATTTT.

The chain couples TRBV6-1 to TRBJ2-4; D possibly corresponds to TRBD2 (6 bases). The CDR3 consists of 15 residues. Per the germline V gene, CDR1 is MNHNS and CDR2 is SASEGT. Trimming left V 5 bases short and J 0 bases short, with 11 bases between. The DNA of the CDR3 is TGTGCCAGCAGTACGGGGGAACTAGCCAAAAACATTCAGTACTTC. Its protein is CASSTGELAKNIQYF.

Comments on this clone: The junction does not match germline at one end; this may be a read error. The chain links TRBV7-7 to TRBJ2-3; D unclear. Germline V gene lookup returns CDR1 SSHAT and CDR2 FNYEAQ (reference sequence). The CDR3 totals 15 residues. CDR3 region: CASSLGISMADTQYF. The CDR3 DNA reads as TGTGCTAGCAGCTTAGGGATTAGCATGGCAGATACGCAGTATTTT.

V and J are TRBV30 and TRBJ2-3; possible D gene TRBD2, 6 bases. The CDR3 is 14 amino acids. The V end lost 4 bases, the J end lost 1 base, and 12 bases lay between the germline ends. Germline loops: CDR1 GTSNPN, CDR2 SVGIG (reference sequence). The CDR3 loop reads CAWTPWGGTDTQYF. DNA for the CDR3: TGTGCCTGGACTCCCTGGGGGGGCACAGATACGCAGTATTTT.

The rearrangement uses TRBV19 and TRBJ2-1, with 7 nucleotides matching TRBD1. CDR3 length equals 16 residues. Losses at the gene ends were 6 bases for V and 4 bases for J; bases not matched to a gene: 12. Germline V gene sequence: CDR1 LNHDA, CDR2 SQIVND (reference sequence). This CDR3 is CASSQRDSNLYNEQFF. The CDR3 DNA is TGTGCCAGTAGCCAAAGGGACAGCAACCTGTACAATGAGCAGTTCTTC.

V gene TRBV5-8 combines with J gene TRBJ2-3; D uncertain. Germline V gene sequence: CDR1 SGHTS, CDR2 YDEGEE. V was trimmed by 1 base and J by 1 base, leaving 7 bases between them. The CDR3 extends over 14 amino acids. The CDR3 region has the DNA TGTGCCAGCAGCTTGCTCCGGGGCACAGATACGCAGTATTTT. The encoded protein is CASSLLRGTDTQYF.

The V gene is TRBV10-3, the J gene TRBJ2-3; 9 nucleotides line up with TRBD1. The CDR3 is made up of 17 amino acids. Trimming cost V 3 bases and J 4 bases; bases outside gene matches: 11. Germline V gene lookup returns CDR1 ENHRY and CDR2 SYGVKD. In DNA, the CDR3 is TGTGCCATCAGTGAAGGCGGGACAGGGTTCGTTGCAGATACGCAGTATTTT. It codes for CAISEGGTGFVADTQYF.

The CDR3 loop is CASSLAYSSGNTIYF. CDR3 nucleotides: TGTGCCAGCAGCTTAGCGTACTCATCTGGAAACACCATATATTTT. The V gene is TRBV7-9, the J gene TRBJ1-3; no firm D call. The V gene's germline CDR1 is SEHNR and CDR2 FQNEAQ (reference sequence). This CDR3 spans 15 amino acids. Trimming stripped 0 bases from V and 1 base from J, with 7 bases between.

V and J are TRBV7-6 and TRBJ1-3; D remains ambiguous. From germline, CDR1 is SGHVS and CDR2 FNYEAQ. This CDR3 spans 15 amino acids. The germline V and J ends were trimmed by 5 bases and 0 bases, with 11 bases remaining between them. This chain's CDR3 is CASSILGDSGNTIYF. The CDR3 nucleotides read TGTGCCAGCAGCATCCTCGGGGACTCTGGAAACACCATATATTTT. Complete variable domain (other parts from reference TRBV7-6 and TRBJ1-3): GAGVSQSPRYKVTKRGQDVALRCDPISGHVSLYWYRQALGQGPEFLTYFNYEAQQDKSGLPNDRFSAERPEGSISTLTIQRTEQRDSAMYRCASSILGDSGNTIYFGEGSWLTVV.

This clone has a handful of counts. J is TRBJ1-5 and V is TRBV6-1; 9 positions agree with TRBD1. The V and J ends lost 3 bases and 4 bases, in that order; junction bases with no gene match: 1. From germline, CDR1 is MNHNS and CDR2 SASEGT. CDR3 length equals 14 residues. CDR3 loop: CASSEGQGNQPQHF. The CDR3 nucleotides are TGTGCCAGCAGTGAGGGACAGGGAAATCAGCCCCAGCATTTT.

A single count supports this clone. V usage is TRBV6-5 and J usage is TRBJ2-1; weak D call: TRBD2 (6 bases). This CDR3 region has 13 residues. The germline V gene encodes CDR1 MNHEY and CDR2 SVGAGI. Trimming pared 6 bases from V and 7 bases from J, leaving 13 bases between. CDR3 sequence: CASSGRLGNEQFF. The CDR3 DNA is TGTGCCAGCAGCGGGCGACTAGGGAATGAGCAGTTCTTC.

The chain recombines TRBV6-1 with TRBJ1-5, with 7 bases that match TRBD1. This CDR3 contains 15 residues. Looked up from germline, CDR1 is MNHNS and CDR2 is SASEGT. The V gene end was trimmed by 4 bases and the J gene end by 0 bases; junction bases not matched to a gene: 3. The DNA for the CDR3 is TGTGCCAGCAGTGGGGGGGACAGTAGCAATCAGCCCCAGCATTTT. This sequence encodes CASSGGDSSNQPQHF.

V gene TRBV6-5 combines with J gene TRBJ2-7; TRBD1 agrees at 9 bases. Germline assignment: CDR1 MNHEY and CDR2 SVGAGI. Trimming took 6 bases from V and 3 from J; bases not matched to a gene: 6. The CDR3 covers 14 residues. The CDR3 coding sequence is TGTGCCAGCAGGTCGGGACAGGGCATCTACGAGCAGTACTTC. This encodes CASRSGQGIYEQYF.

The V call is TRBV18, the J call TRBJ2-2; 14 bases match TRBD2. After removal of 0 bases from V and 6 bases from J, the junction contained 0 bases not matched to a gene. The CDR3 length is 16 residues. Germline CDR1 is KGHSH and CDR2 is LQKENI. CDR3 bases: TGTGCCAGCTCACCACCGGGACTAGCGGGGGCCGGGGAGCTGTTTTTT. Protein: CASSPPGLAGAGELFF.

CDR3 DNA: TGTGCCAGCAGCCAGGGACAGGGGGGACCAGATACGCAGTATTTT. Translating it yields CASSQGQGGPDTQYF. This chain joins TRBV11-3 and TRBJ2-3, with 11 bases aligning to TRBD1. The CDR3 has 15 residues. The germline V gene has CDR1 SGHNT and CDR2 YENEEA. J lost 4 bases, V lost 5 bases, and 5 bases had no gene match.

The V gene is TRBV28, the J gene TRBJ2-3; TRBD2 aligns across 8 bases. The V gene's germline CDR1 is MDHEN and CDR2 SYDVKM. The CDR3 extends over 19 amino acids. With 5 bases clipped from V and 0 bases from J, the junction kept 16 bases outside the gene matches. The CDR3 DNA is TGTGCCAGCAGTGCCCCCAAGCGGGGGCCTCCCCTTAGCACAGATACGCAGTATTTT. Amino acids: CASSAPKRGPPLSTDTQYF.

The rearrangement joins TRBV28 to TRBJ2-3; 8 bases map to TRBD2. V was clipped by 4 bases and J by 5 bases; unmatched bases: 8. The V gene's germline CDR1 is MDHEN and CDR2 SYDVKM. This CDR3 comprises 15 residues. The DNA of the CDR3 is TGTGCCAGCAGTTCTTACGGGGGGGGGAGAGATACGCAGTATTTT. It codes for CASSSYGGGRDTQYF. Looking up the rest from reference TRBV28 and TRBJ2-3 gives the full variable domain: DVKVTQSSRYLVKRTGEKVFLECVQDMDHENMFWYRQDPGLGLRLIYFSYDVKMKEKGDIPEGYSVSREKKERFSLILESASTNQTSMYLCASSSYGGGRDTQYFGPGTRLTVL.

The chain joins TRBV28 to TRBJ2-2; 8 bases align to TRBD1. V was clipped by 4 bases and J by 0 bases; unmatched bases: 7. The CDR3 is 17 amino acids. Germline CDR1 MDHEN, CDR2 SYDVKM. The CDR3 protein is CASSSQGAATNTGELFF. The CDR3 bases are TGTGCCAGCAGTTCCCAGGGGGCGGCAACGAACACCGGGGAGCTGTTTTTT.

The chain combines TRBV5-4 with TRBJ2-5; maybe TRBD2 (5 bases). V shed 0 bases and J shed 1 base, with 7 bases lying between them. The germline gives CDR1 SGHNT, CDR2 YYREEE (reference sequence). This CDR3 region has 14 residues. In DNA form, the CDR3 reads TGTGCCAGCAGCTTGGCCGGACTCCAAGAGACCCAGTACTTC. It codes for CASSLAGLQETQYF.